The present entry profiles one T cell receptor (beta chain) with its context. Its matching antigen is unknown. These data originate in a study of blood T cells in healthy people across ages. General study points: Long-lived and aged donors differed, with more naive CD4+ cells and higher diversity in the long-lived.

CDR1 is DFQATT and CDR2 is SNEGSKA in the germline V gene (reference sequence). Losses at the gene ends were 3 bases for V and 4 bases for J; bases not matched to a gene: 12. CDR3 size: 15 residues. The use of a sample-barcoded 5' primer and a J-beta primer mix characterized a second PCR of roughly 6 to 11 cycles. TCRdb re-called the 5' RACE reads through MiXCR, storing one row per CDR3 protein. The sample lists some 800,000 distinct CDR3 sequences; approximately 25% were seen once. This sample was also put to use in a study of T cells of mothers and their children.

The specimen was blood. The rearrangement joins TRBV20-1 to TRBJ2-7; 7 bases fit TRBD1. The clonotype was recovered from a boy between 10 and 17 years old in good health. CDR3 loop: CSARDLRGQKYEQYF. Written as DNA, the CDR3 is TGCAGTGCTAGGGACCTCCGGGGACAGAAGTACGAGCAGTACTTC.